These T cell receptor beta chains were read from a single sample in a study of cytomegalovirus exposure and HLA in healthy donors. TCRdb keeps only in-frame clones here, not all; method: immunoSEQ multiplex PCR. The table lists about 130,000 clones, around 80% of them singletons. The sequenced material came from PBMCs. Receptors were obtained from a man between 45 and 60 years old in good health and CMV-seronegative. CDR3s include the opening cysteine and the closing phenylalanine or tryptophan. The D gene is left open where the match is weak. Rows may omit the clone size; those that give it use once, few, many or a size class.

clone size	V gene	CDR3 length	D gene	J gene	CDR3 protein	CDR3 DNA
NA	TRBV5-1	16	NA	TRBJ1-1	CASSLILDSENTEAFF	TGCGCCAGCAGCTTAATACTGGACAGCGAGAACACTGAAGCTTTCTTT
NA	TRBV9	15	TRBD1	TRBJ1-1	CASSVATGVNTEAFF	TGTGCCAGCAGCGTCGCAACAGGGGTAAACACTGAAGCTTTCTTT
NA	TRBV19	16	TRBD2	TRBJ2-3	CASRANSGTSTDTQYF	TGTGCCAGTAGGGCCAATAGCGGGACCAGCACAGATACGCAGTATTTT
NA	TRBV18	15	TRBD2	TRBJ2-7	CASSSGTGGSDEQYF	TGTGCCAGCTCATCTGGGACGGGGGGATCGGACGAGCAGTACTTC
NA	TRBV29-1	12	NA	TRBJ2-3	CSVGASADTQYF	TGCAGCGTTGGGGCATCAGCTGATACGCAGTATTTT
once	TRBV7-2	17	TRBD1	TRBJ2-3	CASSSRTGAKSTDTQYF	TGTGCCAGCAGCTCCCGGACAGGGGCAAAGAGCACAGATACGCAGTATTTT
NA	TRBV11-2	14	NA	TRBJ2-1	CASSLDRLDNEQFF	TGTGCCAGCAGCTTAGACAGGTTGGACAATGAGCAGTTCTTC
NA	TRBV5-8	15	TRBD1	TRBJ1-3	CASSLQGWYGNTIYF	TGTGCCAGCAGCTTACAGGGGTGGTATGGAAACACCATATATTTT
NA	TRBV5-4	18	TRBD1	TRBJ2-1	CASSPHPRDRQGGNEQFF	TGTGCCAGCAGCCCGCACCCCAGGGACCGACAGGGCGGGAATGAGCAGTTCTTC
NA	TRBV7-6	14	TRBD1	TRBJ2-7	CASSLGQASYEQYF	TGTGCCAGCAGCTTGGGACAGGCCTCCTACGAGCAGTACTTC